The 7 T cell receptor beta chains in this list originate from one sample, sequenced in a study of blood T cell repertoires in COVID-19. The table came from immunoSEQ multiplex PCR; TCRdb's copy has only in-frame clones and leaves some out. The table shows about 200,000 clones, with 86% occurring only once. Material for sequencing was PBMCs or T cells enriched from blood (not recorded which). The receptor set was obtained from a woman in her twenties or thirties who had been exposed to COVID-19.

In its sample, this clone was seen a few times. V usage is TRBV2 and J usage is TRBJ1-1; D not resolved. The V and J ends lost 6 bases and 1 base respectively, with 15 bases between them. Germline lookup yields CDR1 SNHLY and CDR2 FYNNEI. CDR3 size: 15 residues. The CDR3 nucleotides are TGTGCCAGCAGGAGGGAGTCGGATCAGAACACTGAAGCTTTCTTT. Its translation: CASRRESDQNTEAFF.

This sequence joins TRBV11-3 and TRBJ2-7, with TRBD2 matching 8 bases. This CDR3 spans 18 amino acids. Germline-derived CDR1 and CDR2 are SGHNT and YENEEA. The J segment lost 6 bases and the V segment lost 5 bases, leaving 21 bases of the junction unmatched. CDR3 residues: CASSQETAGISGVGEQYF. The CDR3, as DNA: TGTGCCAGCAGCCAGGAAACCGCTGGGATTAGCGGGGTCGGCGAGCAGTACTTC. Complete variable domain (other parts from reference TRBV11-3 and TRBJ2-7): EAGVVQSPRYKIIEKKQPVAFWCNPISGHNTLYWYLQNLGQGPELLIRYENEEAVDDSQLPKDRFSAERLKGVDSTLKIQPAELGDSAVYLCASSQETAGISGVGEQYFGPGTRLTVT.

V usage is TRBV13 and J usage is TRBJ1-2, with a tentative D call TRBD1 (5 bases). This CDR3 region has 18 residues. V lost 5 bases and J 6 bases, leaving 28 bases between the germline ends. Germline CDR1 and CDR2: PRHDT and FYEKMQ (reference sequence). CDR3 region: CASSQAYPIRARSHGYTF. CDR3 bases: TGTGCCAGCAGCCAAGCTTATCCGATCAGGGCCCGATCCCATGGCTACACCTTC.

The gene calls are TRBV5-4 and TRBJ2-3; 10 bases fit TRBD2. Germline CDR1 SGHNT, CDR2 YYREEE (reference sequence). The CDR3 loop spans 15 amino acids. Trimming removed 4 bases from V and 0 bases from J; junction bases left unmatched: 2. Written as DNA, the CDR3 is TGTGCCAGCAGCCCTAGCGGGGGCAGCACAGATACGCAGTATTTT. Its translation: CASSPSGGSTDTQYF.

The chain uses TRBV7-2 and TRBJ2-7, with D possibly being TRBD2 (5 bases). V gave up 3 bases and J gave up 4 bases, with 16 bases separating them. This CDR3 is built from 15 residues. The germline CDR1 and CDR2 sequences are SGHTA and FQGNSA. The CDR3 sequence is CASSLAYGVQYEQYF. DNA for the CDR3: TGTGCCAGCAGCTTGGCCTACGGGGTACAGTACGAGCAGTACTTC.

This clone was counted only a few times. The chain carries TRBV10-3 and TRBJ1-6; D unresolved. The CDR3 spans 15 residues. Germline CDR1 and CDR2: ENHRY and SYGVKD. The V end lost 2 bases, the J end lost 7 bases, and 12 bases lay between the germline ends. CDR3 DNA sequence: TGTGCCATCAGTGAGACCGGCCTAGTCAATTCACCCCTCCACTTT. Its translation: CAISETGLVNSPLHF.

This clone was recorded a few times. This rearrangement joins TRBV9 to TRBJ2-2, with TRBD2 matching over 8 bases. CDR1 is SGDLS and CDR2 is YYNGEE in the germline V gene. This CDR3 spans 15 amino acids. Unmatched junction bases numbered 2, after V lost 0 bases and J lost 4 bases. DNA of the CDR3: TGTGCCAGCAGCGTAGGCGGGGGGCGCACCGGGGAGCTGTTTTTT. Its protein is CASSVGGGRTGELFF.